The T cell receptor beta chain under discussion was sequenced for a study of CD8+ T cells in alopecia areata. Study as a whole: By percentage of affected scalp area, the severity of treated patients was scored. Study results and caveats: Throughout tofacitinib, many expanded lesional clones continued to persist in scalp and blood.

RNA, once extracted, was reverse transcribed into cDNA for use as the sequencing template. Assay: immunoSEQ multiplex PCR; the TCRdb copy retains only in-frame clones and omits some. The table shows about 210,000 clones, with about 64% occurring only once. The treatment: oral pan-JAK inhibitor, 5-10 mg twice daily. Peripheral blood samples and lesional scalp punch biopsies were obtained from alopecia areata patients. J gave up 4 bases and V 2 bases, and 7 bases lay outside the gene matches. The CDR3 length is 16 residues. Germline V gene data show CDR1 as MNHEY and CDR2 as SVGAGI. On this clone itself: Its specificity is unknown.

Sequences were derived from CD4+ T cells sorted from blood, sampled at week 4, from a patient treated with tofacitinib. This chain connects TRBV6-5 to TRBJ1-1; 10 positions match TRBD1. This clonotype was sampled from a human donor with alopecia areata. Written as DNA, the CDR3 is TGTGCCAGCAGTTACACCCGGACAGGGGGGATCACTGAAGCTTTCTTT. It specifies CASSYTRTGGITEAFF.